This entry is about one TCR beta chain. The data belong to a study of OX40 agonist ivuxolimab in advanced cancers. Only in-frame clones appear in the TCRdb table, and some are missing; sequencing was by immunoSEQ multiplex PCR. Of about 27,000 clones in the sample, roughly 80% were seen once. V gave up 5 bases and J gave up 5 bases; unmatched junction bases: 15. CDR3 size: 18 residues. Germline loops: CDR1 MGHDK, CDR2 SYGVNS. The V and J genes are TRBV25-1 and TRBJ1-5; 10 positions agree with TRBD1. The source material was CD4+ or CD8+ T cells sorted from blood, sampled in a trial of the OX40 agonist ivuxolimab. The receptor was derived from an adult with an advanced solid tumor such as melanoma, head and neck, liver or kidney cancer. The CDR3 sequence is CASSPWTGGSGLDQPQHF. CDR3 coding DNA: TGTGCCAGCAGTCCCTGGACAGGGGGAAGCGGGTTGGATCAGCCCCAGCATTTT.